These 27 T cell receptor beta chains were sequenced from one sample in a study of T cell changes during pregnancy in multiple sclerosis. Clones were read by immunoSEQ multiplex PCR, and TCRdb kept only the in-frame ones, dropping some. The table has roughly 100,000 clones, 80% to 95% seen once. This specimen was peripheral blood, taken after pregnancy. The receptors stem from a female donor with multiple sclerosis, enrolled in a pregnancy study.

The rearrangement uses TRBV5-6 and TRBJ2-7, with 11 bases identical to TRBD2. Germline lookup yields CDR1 SGHDT and CDR2 YYEEEE. V lost 2 bases, J lost 5 bases, and 6 bases stayed unmatched. This CDR3 comprises 15 residues. The CDR3 region has the DNA TGTGCCAGCAGCTTTCTTTTTAGCGGGGGGGACGAGCAGTACTTC. Translated: CASSFLFSGGDEQYF.

The rearrangement links TRBV5-1 to TRBJ1-1, with D hard to call. The germline gives CDR1 SGHRS, CDR2 YFSETQ. Deletions cut 7 bases from V and 5 bases from J, with 12 bases between. This CDR3 is built from 12 residues. CDR3 sequence (DNA): TGCGCCAGCTTGGGTCGGGGAACTGAAGCTTTCTTT. Residues: CASLGRGTEAFF.

The rearrangement uses TRBV19 and TRBJ2-2; D not resolved. Trimming shortened V by 6 bases and J by 0 bases, and 8 bases separated the two germline ends. CDR1 LNHDA and CDR2 SQIVND come from the germline V gene (reference sequence). CDR3 size: 14 residues. CDR3 DNA: TGTGCCAGTAGCACTGTGCCGAACACCGGGGAGCTGTTTTTT. Residues: CASSTVPNTGELFF.

The gene calls are TRBV2 and TRBJ1-1, with TRBD1 identical over 7 bases. Germline CDR1 SNHLY, CDR2 FYNNEI. J lost 0 bases, V lost 5 bases, and 3 bases had no gene match. The CDR3 has 14 residues. The CDR3 sequence is CASSPGQMNTEAFF. CDR3 bases: TGTGCCAGCAGTCCGGGACAGATGAACACTGAAGCTTTCTTT.

The chain employs TRBV6-1 and TRBJ2-7, with a tentative D call TRBD2 (5 bases). The CDR3 is 12 residues long. Germline V CDR1 and CDR2: MNHNS, SASEGT. V was clipped by 4 bases and J by 8 bases, with 12 bases between them. The CDR3 is CASSVMDSQQYF. CDR3 nucleotide sequence: TGTGCCAGCAGTGTCATGGACTCGCAGCAGTACTTC.

J is TRBJ2-7 and V is TRBV19, with a weak D call TRBD1 (6 bases). Germline loops: CDR1 LNHDA, CDR2 SQIVND (reference sequence). V lost 6 bases, J lost 2 bases, and 17 bases lay in between. This CDR3 region has 15 residues. The chain's CDR3 is CASSLTGTKTYEQYF. DNA for the CDR3: TGTGCCAGTAGCCTAACAGGGACAAAGACCTACGAGCAGTACTTC.

This clone has only one observation. The V and J genes are TRBV5-1 and TRBJ1-6; TRBD1 matches at 10 bases. Germline values: CDR1 SGHRS, CDR2 YFSETQ. V was clipped by 1 base and J by 7 bases; unmatched bases: 5. The CDR3 is 16 amino acids. CDR3 sequence (DNA): TGCGCCAGCAGCTTGCATCCGGGACAGGGGAATTCACCCCTCCACTTT. Its protein is CASSLHPGQGNSPLHF.

The gene calls are TRBV29-1 and TRBJ1-1; a weak D match, TRBD1 (5 bases). The CDR3 is made up of 12 amino acids. V lost 7 bases and J 1 base, leaving 10 bases between the germline ends. Germline CDR1 and CDR2: SQVTM and ANQGSEA. The CDR3 spells CSARQQNTEAFF. As DNA, the CDR3 is TGCAGCGCCAGACAGCAGAACACTGAAGCTTTCTTT.

The chain links TRBV7-8 to TRBJ2-7; TRBD1 aligns across 10 bases. CDR1 and CDR2 (germline): SGHVS, FQNEAQ. After removal of 4 bases from V and 2 bases from J, the junction contained 8 bases not matched to a gene. CDR3 length: 16 residues. CDR3 coding DNA: TGTGCCAGCAGCTCCCTTCCGGGACAGGGGCCCTACGAGCAGTACTTC. Translation gives CASSSLPGQGPYEQYF.

V is TRBV19 and J is TRBJ1-1, with D maybe TRBD1 (6 bases). Trimming removed 11 bases at V and 8 bases at J, with 15 bases between. Per the germline V gene, CDR1 is LNHDA and CDR2 is SQIVND (reference sequence). The CDR3 is 11 amino acids. The CDR3 coding sequence is TGTGCCGGGACCTCCGGGACAGAAGCTTTCTTT. Amino acids: CAGTSGTEAFF.

The chain couples TRBV29-1 to TRBJ1-1; 8 bases are a match to TRBD1. Per germline, CDR1 SQVTM and CDR2 ANQGSEA. This CDR3 has 13 residues. V lost 6 bases and J lost 5; bases outside the gene matches: 8. The CDR3 DNA reads as TGCAGCGTGAAGACAGGGGTAAGGACTGAAGCTTTCTTT. Its protein product is CSVKTGVRTEAFF. Drawing the rest from reference TRBV29-1 and TRBJ1-1, the complete variable domain is SAVISQKPSRDICQRGTSLTIQCQVDSQVTMMFWYRQQPGQSLTLIATANQGSEATYESGFVIDKFPISRPNLTFSTLTVSNMSPEDSSIYLCSVKTGVRTEAFFGQGTRLTVV.

The chain combines TRBV7-6 with TRBJ1-5; D possibly corresponds to TRBD1 (5 bases). The CDR3 consists of 15 residues. Germline lookup yields CDR1 SGHVS and CDR2 FNYEAQ. Trimming pared 0 bases from V and 7 bases from J, leaving 13 bases between. In nucleotides, the CDR3 is TGTGCCAGCAGCTTAGCTGCAGGGTTCGGACAGCCCCAGCATTTT. Encoded protein: CASSLAAGFGQPQHF. The full variable domain, rest sourced from reference TRBV7-6 and TRBJ1-5, is GAGVSQSPRYKVTKRGQDVALRCDPISGHVSLYWYRQALGQGPEFLTYFNYEAQQDKSGLPNDRFSAERPEGSISTLTIQRTEQRDSAMYRCASSLAAGFGQPQHFGDGTRLSIL.

The sample holds a few counts of this clone. V usage is TRBV9 and J usage is TRBJ1-1; perhaps TRBD1 as D (5 bases). The CDR3 sequence is 18 residues long. Germline assignment: CDR1 SGDLS and CDR2 YYNGEE. The V and J ends lost 0 bases and 0 bases respectively, with 18 bases between them. This chain's CDR3 is CASSVVSGSWSMNTEAFF. The CDR3 nucleotides are TGTGCCAGCAGCGTAGTGTCAGGGTCTTGGTCGATGAACACTGAAGCTTTCTTT. Full variable domain (missing parts from reference TRBV9 and TRBJ1-1): DSGVTQTPKHLITATGQRVTLRCSPRSGDLSVYWYQQSLDQGLQFLIQYYNGEERAKGNILERFSAQQFPDLHSELNLSSLELGDSALYFCASSVVSGSWSMNTEAFFGQGTRLTVV.

This rearrangement joins TRBV5-4 to TRBJ1-1; no firm D call. CDR1 is SGHNT and CDR2 is YYREEE in the germline V gene (reference sequence). The CDR3 has 11 residues. V lost 5 bases to trimming and J lost 6 bases, with 8 bases between them. The CDR3 DNA reads as TGTGCCAGCAGTTCTCAGGCTGAAGCTTTCTTT. It specifies CASSSQAEAFF.

The rearrangement links TRBV4-1 to TRBJ1-1, with 8 bases matching TRBD1. V trimming: 1 base; J trimming: 1 base; junction bases outside the gene matches: 8. The CDR3 consists of 17 residues. The germline gives CDR1 MGHRA, CDR2 YSYEKL. The CDR3 sequence: CASSQGSQGATNTEAFF. The CDR3 coding sequence is TGCGCCAGCAGCCAAGGTTCTCAGGGGGCGACGAACACTGAAGCTTTCTTT.

The gene calls are TRBV10-2 and TRBJ1-1; 7 bases are a match to TRBD1. The CDR3 consists of 15 residues. Germline assignment: CDR1 WSHSY and CDR2 SAAADI. The junction had 7 bases not matched to a gene; V was cut back by 3 bases and J by 3 bases. The DNA for the CDR3 is TGCGCCAGCAGTGACAGACAGGGCCGGGACACTGAAGCTTTCTTT. It encodes CASSDRQGRDTEAFF.

The chain recombines TRBV7-9 with TRBJ2-7, with TRBD2 matching over 9 bases. CDR1 and CDR2 (germline): SEHNR, FQNEAQ (reference sequence). CDR3 length: 14 amino acids. With 5 bases clipped from V and 3 bases from J, the junction kept 5 bases outside the gene matches. CDR3: CASSISGGGYEQYF. The CDR3 DNA reads TGTGCCAGCAGCATTAGCGGGGGCGGCTACGAGCAGTACTTC. Looking up the rest from reference TRBV7-9 and TRBJ2-7 gives the full variable domain: DTGVSQNPRHKITKRGQNVTFRCDPISEHNRLYWYRQTLGQGPEFLTYFQNEAQLEKSRLLSDRFSAERPKGSFSTLEIQRTEQGDSAMYLCASSISGGGYEQYFGPGTRLTVT.

The V and J genes are TRBV9 and TRBJ2-7; 7 positions agree with TRBD2. There are 16 residues in the CDR3. Looked up from germline, CDR1 is SGDLS and CDR2 is YYNGEE. V lost 4 bases, J lost 2 bases, and 12 bases stayed unmatched. CDR3 nucleotides: TGTGCCAGCAGCCCTTTGGGGTCTAGCGGTACCTACGAGCAGTACTTC. As protein: CASSPLGSSGTYEQYF. Supplemented by reference TRBV9 and TRBJ2-7, the full variable domain reads DSGVTQTPKHLITATGQRVTLRCSPRSGDLSVYWYQQSLDQGLQFLIQYYNGEERAKGNILERFSAQQFPDLHSELNLSSLELGDSALYFCASSPLGSSGTYEQYFGPGTRLTVT.

The chain recombines TRBV7-3 with TRBJ2-1; maybe TRBD1 (6 bases). The CDR3 totals 15 residues. Per germline, CDR1 SGHTA and CDR2 FQGTGA. Trimming left V 4 bases short and J 2 bases short, with 12 bases between. CDR3: CASSSSGDPYNEQFF. CDR3 nucleotides: TGTGCCAGCAGCTCATCAGGGGACCCCTACAATGAGCAGTTCTTC. The variable domain in full, completed from reference TRBV7-3 and TRBJ2-1, reads GAGVSQTPSNKVTEKGKYVELRCDPISGHTALYWYRQSLGQGPEFLIYFQGTGAADDSGLPNDRFFAVRPEGSVSTLKIQRTERGDSAVYLCASSSSGDPYNEQFFGPGTRLTVL.

This clone was found once. The genes are TRBV9 and TRBJ2-3, with D tentatively TRBD2 (6 bases). The CDR3 spans 14 residues. V gave up 3 bases and J gave up 5 bases, with 13 bases separating them. CDR1 and CDR2 (germline): SGDLS, YYNGEE. This chain's CDR3 is CASSGGGARDTQYF. The CDR3 DNA follows: TGTGCCAGCAGCGGCGGAGGGGCAAGAGATACGCAGTATTTT.

The rearrangement links TRBV6-5 to TRBJ2-1, with 8 bases lining up with TRBD2. CDR1 and CDR2 from the germline V gene are MNHEY and SVGAGI. The J segment lost 8 bases and the V segment lost 6 bases, leaving 9 bases of the junction unmatched. CDR3 length equals 14 residues. This chain's CDR3 is CASRARGGKDEQFF. The CDR3 region has the DNA TGTGCCAGCAGGGCTCGGGGGGGGAAGGATGAGCAGTTCTTC.

This chain links TRBV12-5 with TRBJ2-1, with 9 bases matching TRBD1. The CDR3 extends over 18 amino acids. Germline CDR1 reads LGHNT; CDR2 reads FRNRAP. The V and J ends lost 5 bases and 4 bases, in that order; junction bases with no gene match: 15. The CDR3 sequence: CASGGTRDRDFQYNEQFF. CDR3 DNA sequence: TGTGCTAGTGGTGGGACCCGGGACAGGGATTTTCAGTACAATGAGCAGTTCTTC.

The J gene is TRBJ1-2, the V gene TRBV9, with D perhaps matching TRBD1 (6 bases). The length of the CDR3 is 19 residues. V shed 4 bases and J shed 0 bases, with 25 bases lying between them. Germline-derived CDR1 and CDR2 are SGDLS and YYNGEE. CDR3 coding DNA: TGTGCCAGCAGCACCTGGACAGTAGGGCTTCCCCTCCCTAACTATGGCTACACCTTC. Protein sequence: CASSTWTVGLPLPNYGYTF.

The V call is TRBV19, the J call TRBJ2-1; D gene unclear. This CDR3 has 16 amino acids. CDR1 is LNHDA, CDR2 SQIVND, per germline (reference sequence). Deletions cut 3 bases from V and 0 bases from J, with 12 bases between. The CDR3 region has the DNA TGTGCCAGTAGTATTAGCACCTTAAGCTCCTACAATGAGCAGTTCTTC. As protein: CASSISTLSSYNEQFF.

This chain joins TRBV13 and TRBJ2-7; TRBD1 matches 9 bases. CDR3 length equals 14 residues. The junction had 6 bases not matched to a gene; V was cut back by 6 bases and J by 3 bases. Germline CDR1 is PRHDT and CDR2 is FYEKMQ (reference sequence). The CDR3 protein is CASRVRDRDYEQYF. In nucleotides, the CDR3 is TGTGCCAGCAGGGTCCGGGACAGGGACTACGAGCAGTACTTC.

The rearrangement links TRBV15 to TRBJ2-1; perhaps TRBD2 as D (6 bases). Looked up from germline, CDR1 is LNHNV and CDR2 is YYDKDF (reference sequence). The CDR3 extends over 15 amino acids. V shed 0 bases and J shed 7 bases, with 13 bases lying between them. The CDR3 DNA reads TGTGCCACCAGCAGAGATAAGGGCAGCGGGAATGAGCAGTTCTTC. It codes for CATSRDKGSGNEQFF.

J is TRBJ1-1 and V is TRBV7-9; possible D gene TRBD1, 5 bases. The CDR3 totals 13 residues. Germline V CDR1 and CDR2: SEHNR, FQNEAQ (reference sequence). V lost 5 bases, J lost 8 bases, and 15 bases lay in between. As DNA, the CDR3 is TGTGCCAGCAGCCCAACAGAGGGACTAGAAGCTTTCTTT. Translated, it gives CASSPTEGLEAFF.